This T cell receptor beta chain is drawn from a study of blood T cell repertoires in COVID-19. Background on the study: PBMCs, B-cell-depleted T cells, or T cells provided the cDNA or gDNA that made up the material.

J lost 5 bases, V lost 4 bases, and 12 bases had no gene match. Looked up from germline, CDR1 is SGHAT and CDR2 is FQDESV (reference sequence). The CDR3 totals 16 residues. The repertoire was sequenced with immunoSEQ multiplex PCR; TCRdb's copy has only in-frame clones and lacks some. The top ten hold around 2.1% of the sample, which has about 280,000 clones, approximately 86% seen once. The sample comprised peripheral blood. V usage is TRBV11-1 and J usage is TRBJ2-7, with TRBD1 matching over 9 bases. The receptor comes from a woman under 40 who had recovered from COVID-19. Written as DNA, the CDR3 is TGTGCCAGCAGCTCGCCCCCGGGACAGGGTTCCCACGAGCAGTACTTC. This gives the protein CASSSPPGQGSHEQYF. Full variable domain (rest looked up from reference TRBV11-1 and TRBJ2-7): EAEVAQSPRYKITEKSQAVAFWCDPISGHATLYWYRQILGQGPELLVQFQDESVVDDSQLPKDRFSAERLKGVDSTLKIQPAELGDSAMYLCASSSPPGQGSHEQYFGPGTRLTVT.